This TCR beta chain was identified during a study of T cell responses to AZD1222 COVID-19 vaccine. On the study more broadly: Whether given at about 4 or about 12 weeks, second doses were pooled.

Findings and caveats of the study: In the spike-specific TCR repertoire, nearly half reportedly target unmutated variant regions. Only after the peak T cell response were repertoires sampled.

CDR1 SGHTA and CDR2 FQGTGA come from the germline V gene. The CDR3 is made up of 14 amino acids. Deletions cut 5 bases from V and 7 bases from J, with 15 bases between. To note about this clone: Its antigen is currently unknown.

Profiling relied on immunoSEQ multiplex PCR, and the TCRdb table lists in-frame clones only, not all of them. In the table there are 150,000 or so clones, about 92% of which are singletons. The sequencing used peripheral blood, collected on day 0 of AZD1222 vaccination. The source is an adult in good health. The chain uses TRBV7-3 and TRBJ1-5; perhaps TRBD1 as D (6 bases). The CDR3 DNA sequence: TGTGCCAGCAGCCCATGGGGGGCGCGGCAGCCCCAGCATTTT. Protein sequence: CASSPWGARQPQHF.